Below, one TCR beta chain is given with its context. The antigen is unknown. The entry originates in a study of OX40 agonist ivuxolimab in advanced cancers. The overall study: Three patients showed partial responses: one hepatocellular carcinoma and two cutaneous melanoma cases. Overall study results and limits: Partial responders dosed at 0.1-3.0 mg/kg displayed clonal expansion ranking among the lowest. In general, CD8+ T cells held more expanded clones than CD4+ did, on average.

Method: immunoSEQ multiplex PCR; TCRdb's copy keeps in-frame clones and lacks some. The sample shows tens of thousands of clones, 85% to 90% of them seen only once. V dropped 2 bases and J dropped 0 bases, with 11 bases sitting between them. In germline, CDR1 is KGHSH, CDR2 LQKENI. This CDR3 region has 16 residues. Material: CD4+ or CD8+ T cells sorted from blood, obtained in a trial of the OX40 agonist ivuxolimab. The V and J genes are TRBV18 and TRBJ2-1, with D possibly being TRBD2 (6 bases). The receptor's source is an adult with an advanced solid tumor such as melanoma, head and neck, liver or kidney cancer. DNA of the CDR3: TGTGCCAGCTCACCATACGGGAGTGGCTCCTACAATGAGCAGTTCTTC. Residues: CASSPYGSGSYNEQFF.